These 12 T cell receptor beta chains originate from one sample sequenced in a study of cytomegalovirus exposure and HLA in healthy donors (dated by TCRdb to the late 2010s). Library creation used the immunoSEQ multiplex PCR assay. TCRdb took this table from immuneACCESS and kept in-frame rearrangements with V and J called. Such tables lack part of the clones; where checked against another copy, unresolved V genes explain under half of the gap, and the rest is unexplained. The sample records about 360,000 clones, about nine tenths of which are singletons. The ten largest make up approximately 0.8% of the sample. Sequenced input: PBMCs. These receptors originate from a woman younger than 35 in good health and CMV-seronegative.

The chain combines TRBV2 with TRBJ1-1; 9 positions match TRBD1. Germline CDR1 reads SNHLY; CDR2 reads FYNNEI. J gave up 4 bases and V 10 bases, and 7 bases lay outside the gene matches. The CDR3 is 13 residues long. CDR3 region: CATMTGGITEAFF. As DNA, the CDR3 is TGTGCCACGATGACAGGGGGTATCACTGAAGCTTTCTTT.

The chain joins TRBV27 to TRBJ2-7; 12 nucleotides align to TRBD2. Germline V gene sequence: CDR1 MNHEY, CDR2 SMNVEV (reference sequence). The CDR3 is 14 amino acids. V gave up 2 bases and J gave up 6 bases; unmatched junction bases: 2. The CDR3 loop is CASSLGLAGSEQYF. As DNA, the CDR3 is TGTGCCAGCAGTTTAGGACTAGCGGGAAGCGAGCAGTACTTC.

The J gene is TRBJ2-7, the V gene TRBV18; TRBD1 is a possible D gene (5 bases). The V gene lost 2 bases and the J gene lost 3 bases, with 11 bases spanning the gap. CDR3 length equals 14 residues. The germline V gene encodes CDR1 KGHSH and CDR2 LQKENI. The CDR3 DNA follows: TGTGCCAGCTCACCAATGGGAAGGGGCTACGAGCAGTACTTC. It translates to CASSPMGRGYEQYF.

The chain has TRBV11-2 and TRBJ2-7; weak D call: TRBD2 (7 bases). The length of the CDR3 is 15 residues. Germline-derived CDR1 and CDR2 are SGHAT and FQNNGV. V lost 5 bases, J lost 3 bases, and 17 bases lay in between. This CDR3 reads CASSTIRGGHYEQYF. Here the CDR3 DNA reads TGTGCCAGCAGCACCATAAGGGGGGGGCACTACGAGCAGTACTTC.

The chain has TRBV5-4 and TRBJ1-6; D possibly corresponds to TRBD1 (5 bases). This CDR3 has 14 amino acids. The V and J ends lost 4 bases and 5 bases respectively, with 10 bases between them. Germline assignment: CDR1 SGHNT and CDR2 YYREEE (reference sequence). DNA of the CDR3: TGTGCCAGCAGCCCGGGACTTGATAATTCACCCCTCCACTTT. Residues: CASSPGLDNSPLHF.

CDR3 nucleotides: TGTGCCGGGACTAGCGGGGGGCCGATACAAGAGACCCAGTACTTC. This codes for CAGTSGGPIQETQYF. The chain has TRBV30 and TRBJ2-5, with 15 bases aligning to TRBD2. The CDR3 totals 15 residues. Germline V gives CDR1 GTSNPN, CDR2 SVGIG (reference sequence). V shed 8 bases and J 2 bases; nucleotides not matched to a gene: 6.

J is TRBJ1-2 and V is TRBV6-5, with 8 bases identical to TRBD1. The CDR3 has 16 residues. CDR1 MNHEY and CDR2 SVGAGI come from the germline V gene. Trimming removed 0 bases from V and 5 bases from J; junction bases left unmatched: 8. Here the CDR3 DNA reads TGTGCCAGCAGTTACTCGACGGGACAGGATTCATATGGCTACACCTTC. It codes for CASSYSTGQDSYGYTF.

The chain uses TRBV5-1 and TRBJ2-1; D perhaps matches TRBD2 (5 bases). The CDR3 is made up of 14 amino acids. Germline V CDR1 and CDR2: SGHRS, YFSETQ. The ends were cut back, 7 bases at V and 3 bases at J, with 14 bases in the middle. CDR3 DNA sequence: TGCGCCAGCGGTCCCGCGACTAACTACAATGAGCAGTTCTTC. Its protein is CASGPATNYNEQFF.

The chain links TRBV6-5 to TRBJ1-5; 7 nucleotides agree with TRBD1. The CDR3 contains 14 residues. V trimming: 4 bases; J trimming: 6 bases; junction bases outside the gene matches: 6. Germline-derived CDR1 and CDR2 are MNHEY and SVGAGI. The CDR3 coding sequence is TGTGCCAGCAGTTTATACAGGGGCAGTCAGCCCCAGCATTTT. Translation gives CASSLYRGSQPQHF.

The chain recombines TRBV30 with TRBJ1-1; D unclear. The CDR3 spans 12 residues. Per the germline V gene, CDR1 is GTSNPN and CDR2 is SVGIG (reference sequence). Trimming stripped 1 base from V and 6 bases from J, with 9 bases between. CDR3 sequence (DNA): TGTGCCTGGAGTGAGGAGAGCGCTGAAGCTTTCTTT. Translating gives CAWSEESAEAFF.

This clone was recorded a few times. The identical CDR3 is also encoded by other nucleotide sequences in the sample. V usage is TRBV27 and J usage is TRBJ2-7; no firm D call. The V end was cut by 3 bases, the J end by 0 bases, with 9 bases between. This CDR3 has 14 residues. Germline V gives CDR1 MNHEY, CDR2 SMNVEV (reference sequence). CDR3 sequence (DNA): TGTGCCAGCAGTTTGAGTCTGAGCTCCTACGAGCAGTACTTC. As protein: CASSLSLSSYEQYF.

V usage is TRBV10-3 and J usage is TRBJ1-2; 12 nucleotides align to TRBD1. J gave up 11 bases and V 6 bases, and 13 bases lay outside the gene matches. CDR1 is ENHRY and CDR2 is SYGVKD in the germline V gene. CDR3 length: 15 amino acids. CDR3 protein: CAIRGQGARWTPYTF. CDR3 nucleotides: TGTGCCATCAGGGGACAGGGGGCGAGGTGGACACCTTACACCTTC.